This T cell receptor (beta chain) was documented in a study of T cells after yellow fever vaccination. Template-switching 5'RACE yielded the TCR cDNA; a universal primer site and UMIs were added in the process. TCRdb used MiXCR to reprocess the 5' RACE reads, holding one entry per CDR3 protein. Here the sample spans about 320,000 distinct CDR3 sequences, approximately 11% being singletons. This CDR3 spans 14 amino acids. Germline lookup yields CDR1 SGHNT and CDR2 YENEEA. V was cut by 2 bases and J by 6 bases, with 12 bases left in between. Sample: CD4+ T cells sorted from PBMCs, taken 45 days after the yellow fever booster vaccination. This clonotype originated in a man younger than 30 who received the YFV17D yellow fever vaccine. The rearrangement uses TRBV11-3 and TRBJ2-3, with TRBD2 as a possible D gene (6 bases). Here the CDR3 reads CASSLMPGRDTQYF. The CDR3 DNA is TGTGCCAGCAGCTTAATGCCAGGGAGGGATACGCAGTATTTT.